This T cell receptor beta chain derives from a study of T-cell reconstitution after alpha-beta-depleted transplantation in children. CDR1 and CDR2 (germline): SNHLY, FYNNEI. Losses at the gene ends were 5 bases for V and 7 bases for J; bases not matched to a gene: 6. This CDR3 is 13 amino acids long. This clonotype was recorded at least ten times. As yet, its antigen is unknown. Findings and caveats of the study: In some patients, recipient T cells and intrathymic progenitors surviving conditioning explained high day-60 diversity. Most T-cell counts and diversity one year after the transplant came from T cells that were newly produced. Alpha-beta T cells present about two months after transplant were reported to originate from several hundred expanded graft clones.

Preparing the TCRbeta library involved the use of unique molecular identifiers. Each CDR3 protein is one row after TCRdb ran MiXCR on the PCR reads. The profile covers about 170,000 distinct CDR3 sequences, with around 10% appearing a single time and 13% taken by the ten largest. The sequence derives from a boy aged 2 to 9 with acute myeloid leukemia, due to receive a stem cell transplant. This chain connects TRBV2 to TRBJ2-7; 9 bases fit TRBD2. Sequencing used PBMCs, obtained before TCRalphabeta/CD19-depleted stem cell transplant. The CDR3 reads CASSNLAGNEQYF. In nucleotides, the CDR3 is TGTGCCAGCAGTAATCTAGCGGGAAATGAGCAGTACTTC.